This T cell receptor beta chain was documented in a study of HIV-infected children after antiretroviral therapy interruption (dated by TCRdb to 2018 to 2020). Concerning the study at large: Eight children, all with CD4+ count above 500 and viral load below 50 copies/ml, were included, of whom four were on planned treatment interruption and four were on continuous treatment. The interruption group had a median age of about 9.9 years, compared with 7 to 8 years in the continuous treatment group. Recorded exposure to EBV and CMV was present in most of the participating children. Samples from the interruption arm were taken at week 0, at week 12, at the end of interruption (week 24 or 48), and about 3 years after the study ended. Continuous-treatment samples were analyzed from corresponding weeks 0, 48 and 150. Alongside measurements of thymic output, TCR repertoires of children on planned treatment interruption were compared with TCR repertoires of children on continuous antiretroviral treatment. The paper as a whole reports these results and caveats: The low number of patients is regarded as a limitation, and the data should be interpreted with caution. Minor non-naive CD45RA+ populations, such as EMRA or stem memory cells, might be present among the sorted CD45RA+ naive cells. An increase in the naive CD4+ Gini coefficient was observed by the end of treatment interruption, suggesting clonal expansion, and a return to baseline was observed by 3 years. In the naive CD4+ repertoires of PTI patients, CDR3 sharing between time points dropped after the start of interruption, while many sequences were shared between the end of interruption and 3 years later.

Points on this clonotype: No cognate antigen has been identified for it. No base quality information exists; no much larger clone differs at one position.

Library creation used 3' RACE. TCR libraries were generated from RNA by a 3' RACE protocol incorporating unique molecular identifiers so that PCR amplification bias could be corrected. Amplicon libraries were pooled in groups of up to roughly 12 and sequenced on an Illumina MiSeq using v2 2x250 paired-end chemistry. The published analysis was carried out like this. Decombinator was used to process the reads, assigning V and J genes and CDR3 and applying barcode-based correction of errors and PCR bias. Before Gini coefficients were calculated with the R ineq package, the repertoires were subsampled to the same depth. CDR3 similarity was assessed with GLIPH, Hamming distance and a shared triplet metric. In TCRdb, the public reads were trimmed at Q25 with fastp and aligned with MiXCR, with productive beta chains retained. Every CDR3 protein is listed once, alongside the most common genes and DNA of its rows. For this entry, the V and J calls and clone size follow TCRdb and not the study's own pipeline. This sample lists approximately 96,000 distinct CDR3 sequences; 5.5% to 8.5% were detected once. The top ten hold about 1.1% of the sample.

The treatment or condition label, read with the paper, signifies: PENTA 11 planned treatment interruption arm or continuous ART arm. Children from the United Kingdom aged 2 to 15 years who had been given at least three-drug ART for at least 24 weeks were enrolled as participants. The study required cryopreserved PBMCs containing at least 5 million viable cells, and a few candidate patients were excluded because of low viable PBMC yield. Naive CD4+ CD45RA+ CD45RO- T cells were FACS-sorted from thawed PBMCs on a FACSAria III cell sorter. Sorted cells were fixed, and RNA was extracted using the RNeasy FFPE kit followed by the RNeasy Micro kit. This TCR was sampled from a pool of human donors with HIV. This specimen was CD45RA+ CD4+ T cells from PBMCs, pooled from several time points, taken from a donor given antiretroviral therapy, either interrupted or continuous. The cell subset or site tag for this specimen amounts to: naive CD4+ CD45RA+ CD45RO- T cells.

The encoded CDR3 is CASSLGTWGSEAFF. Read as DNA, the sequence is TGTGCCAGCAGTTTAGGAACATGGGGATCTGAAGCTTTCTTT. Recombination linked TRBV12-3 or TRBV12-4 to TRBJ1-1, with an unclear D gene assignment. The junction shows trimming of 1 base on V and 6 bases on J, plus 12 bases between the germline ends. Spanning cysteine to phenylalanine, the CDR3 consists of 14 amino acids. Only the CDR3 portion is preserved as DNA: 42 bases, with reading frame beginning at the first base.